The 8 T cell receptor beta chains below all came from one sample that was sequenced in a study of T-cell reconstitution after alpha-beta-depleted transplantation in children. Unique molecular identifiers were incorporated when the TCRbeta library was constructed. One entry per CDR3 protein, called by TCRdb with MiXCR from the PCR reads. The sample yields hundreds of thousands of distinct CDR3 sequences, 10% to 15% seen once. The starting material was PBMCs, mostly from graft donor cells, obtained 360 days after TCRalphabeta/CD19-depleted stem cell transplant. These receptors all come from a male patient aged 10-17 years who had a stem cell transplant for acute myeloid leukemia, so the T cells may come from the graft donor.

The chain employs TRBV30 and TRBJ1-1; D uncertain. V dropped 2 bases and J dropped 1 base, with 17 bases sitting between them. This CDR3 is built from 16 residues. Germline loops: CDR1 GTSNPN, CDR2 SVGIG (reference sequence). DNA of the CDR3: TGTGCCTGGAGTATAACCGGATGGCAGACGAACACTGAAGCTTTCTTT. Translated: CAWSITGWQTNTEAFF.

J is TRBJ1-1 and V is TRBV7-6; 8 bases fit TRBD1. J lost 3 bases, V lost 5 bases, and 8 bases had no gene match. CDR1 is SGHVS and CDR2 is FNYEAQ in the germline V gene. The CDR3 runs 15 residues. Here the CDR3 reads CASSAPGGADTEAFF. CDR3 bases: TGTGCCAGCAGCGCCCCAGGGGGCGCGGACACTGAAGCTTTCTTT.

The rearrangement joins TRBV3-1 to TRBJ2-7, with TRBD2 matching over 11 bases. This CDR3 has 15 amino acids. Losses at the gene ends were 4 bases for V and 3 bases for J; bases not matched to a gene: 5. Germline values: CDR1 LGHDT, CDR2 YNNKEL (reference sequence). In nucleotides, the CDR3 is TGTGCCAGCAGCCCGGGACTAGCGGACCTCTACGAGCAGTACTTC. This codes for CASSPGLADLYEQYF.

This clonotype has only a few counts. A junction end diverges from the germline sequence, so it may reflect a read error. J is TRBJ2-1 and V is TRBV20-1, with 11 bases fitting TRBD2. This CDR3 region has 16 residues. The V gene's germline CDR1 is DFQATT and CDR2 SNEGSKA (reference sequence). CDR3 bases: TGCAGTGCTTCCCCGACCCTCTTGGGACTAGCGGAGTTCCCTCTCTTC. It codes for CSASPTLLGLAEFPLF.

The CDR3 bases are TGTGCCAGCAGCCGGGGACTAGCGGGAGGTTTCGGTGAGCAGTTCTTC. Protein product: CASSRGLAGGFGEQFF. V gene TRBV4-2 combines with J gene TRBJ2-1; 15 bases map to TRBD2. The ends lost 4 bases at V and 9 bases at J; junction bases unmatched: 7. The CDR3 is 16 residues long. CDR1 LGHNA and CDR2 YNFKEQ come from the germline V gene.

This sequence joins TRBV28 and TRBJ1-6; D unclear. V was clipped by 3 bases and J by 3 bases, with 9 bases between them. CDR1 is MDHEN, CDR2 SYDVKM, per germline. The CDR3 is made up of 15 amino acids. This CDR3 is CASSLLRSYNSPLHF. The CDR3 nucleotides are TGTGCCAGCAGTTTGCTCCGGAGCTATAATTCACCCCTCCACTTT.

This clonotype appeared many times. This chain joins TRBV29-1 and TRBJ2-7, with TRBD2 matching 7 bases. The CDR3 loop spans 15 amino acids. Germline CDR1 is SQVTM and CDR2 is ANQGSEA. J was trimmed by 0 bases and V by 3 bases; bases with no gene match: 8. CDR3 residues: CSVEGGREGSYEQYF. DNA for the CDR3: TGCAGCGTTGAGGGAGGCAGGGAGGGCTCCTACGAGCAGTACTTC.

The genes are TRBV12-3 or TRBV12-4 and TRBJ2-1; 10 bases align to TRBD2. This CDR3 has 15 residues. Losses at the gene ends were 3 bases for V and 6 bases for J; bases not matched to a gene: 5. CDR3 coding DNA: TGTGCCAGCAGTTTTAGGACTAGCGGCCTCAATGAGCAGTTCTTC. Its protein product is CASSFRTSGLNEQFF.